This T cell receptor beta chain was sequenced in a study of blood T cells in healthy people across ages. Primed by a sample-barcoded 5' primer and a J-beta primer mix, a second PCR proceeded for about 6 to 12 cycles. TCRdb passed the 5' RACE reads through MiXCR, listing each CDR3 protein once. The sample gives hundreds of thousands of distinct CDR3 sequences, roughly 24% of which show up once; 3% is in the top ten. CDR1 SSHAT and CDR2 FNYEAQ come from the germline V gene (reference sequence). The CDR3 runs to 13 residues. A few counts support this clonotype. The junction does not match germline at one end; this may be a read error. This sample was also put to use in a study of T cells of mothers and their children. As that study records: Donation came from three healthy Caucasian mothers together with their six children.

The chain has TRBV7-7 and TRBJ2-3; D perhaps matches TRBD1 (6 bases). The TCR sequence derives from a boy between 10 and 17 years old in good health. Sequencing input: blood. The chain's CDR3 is CASSFDRSDTQYF. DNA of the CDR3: TGTGCTAGCAGCTTTGACAGGTCGGATACGCAGTATTTT.